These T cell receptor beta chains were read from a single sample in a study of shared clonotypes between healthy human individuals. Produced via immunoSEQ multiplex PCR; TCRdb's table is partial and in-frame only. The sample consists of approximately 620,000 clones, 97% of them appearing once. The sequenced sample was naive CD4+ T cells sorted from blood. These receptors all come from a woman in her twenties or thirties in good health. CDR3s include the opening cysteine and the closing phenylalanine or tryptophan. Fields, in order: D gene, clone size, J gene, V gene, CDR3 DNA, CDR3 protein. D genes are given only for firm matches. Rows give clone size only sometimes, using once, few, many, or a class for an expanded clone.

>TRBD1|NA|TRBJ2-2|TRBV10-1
TGCGCCAGCAGTGCCCCCTTGACAGGGTTGGGCACCGGGGAGCTGTTTTTT
CASSAPLTGLGTGELFF
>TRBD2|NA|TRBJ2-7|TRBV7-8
TGTGCCAGCAGCTTAGAGCTAGCGGGAGCGAACGAGCAGTACTTC
CASSLELAGANEQYF
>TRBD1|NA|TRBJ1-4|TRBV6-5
TGTGCCAGCAGTCAGACAGGGGGTACTAATGAAAAACTGTTTTTT
CASSQTGGTNEKLFF
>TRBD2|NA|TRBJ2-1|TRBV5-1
TGCGCCAGCAGCGGGACTAGCTCCTACAATGAGCAGTTCTTC
CASSGTSSYNEQFF
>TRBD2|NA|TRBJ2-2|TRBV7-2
TGTGCCAGCAGCTTAGGGCTAGCGGGAGCCAGCGGGGAGCTGTTTTTT
CASSLGLAGASGELFF
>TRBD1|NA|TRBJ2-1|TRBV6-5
TGTGCCAGCAGTACCACAGGGGGTTCATACAATGAGCAGTTCTTC
CASSTTGGSYNEQFF
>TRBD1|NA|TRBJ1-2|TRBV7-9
TGTGCCAGCAGCTTAGATGCTGGGACAGGGAGGTATGGCTACACCTTC
CASSLDAGTGRYGYTF
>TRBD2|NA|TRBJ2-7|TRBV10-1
TGCGCCACCTCCAGCGGGAACCGCCCCTACGAGCAGTACTTC
CATSSGNRPYEQYF
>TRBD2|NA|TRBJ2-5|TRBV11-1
TGTGCCAGCAGCTTAGTACTAGCGGGTAAAGAGACCCAGTACTTC
CASSLVLAGKETQYF
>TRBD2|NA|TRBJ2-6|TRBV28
TGTGCCAGCAGTTCCCGGGGGGTCGGGTCTGGGGCCAACGTCCTGACTTTC
CASSSRGVGSGANVLTF
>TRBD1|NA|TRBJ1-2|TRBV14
TGTGCCAGCAGCCAGGCCGGGACAGGGACTTTCGACTATGGCTACACCTTC
CASSQAGTGTFDYGYTF
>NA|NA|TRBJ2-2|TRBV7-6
TGTGCCAGCAGCTTAGCGCAGGGGGGGAGCACCGGGGAGCTGTTTTTT
CASSLAQGGSTGELFF
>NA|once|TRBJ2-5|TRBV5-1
TGCGCCAGCAGCCTACTTAGTAGCGCACAAGAGACCCAGTACTTC
CASSLLSSAQETQYF
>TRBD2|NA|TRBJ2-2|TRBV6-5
TGTGCCAGCAGTTACTCGGGGACTACCTCCACCGGGGAGCTGTTTTTT
CASSYSGTTSTGELFF
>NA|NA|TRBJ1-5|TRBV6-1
TGTGCCACCGTTGAGAGCAATCAGCCCCAGCATTTT
CATVESNQPQHF
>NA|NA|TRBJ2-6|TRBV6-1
TGTGCCAGCAGTGACATCACTGGGGCCAACGTCCTGACTTTC
CASSDITGANVLTF
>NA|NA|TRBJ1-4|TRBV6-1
TGTGCCAGCAGTGAAGCGCTTCTGTTTGGGCAGTTAGAAGAAAAACTGTTTTTT
CASSEALLFGQLEEKLFF
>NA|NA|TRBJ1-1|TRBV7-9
TGTGCCACCAACCGGGACTCACTTAAAAACACTGAAGCTTTCTTT
CATNRDSLKNTEAFF
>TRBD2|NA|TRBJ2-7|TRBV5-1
TGCGCCAGCAGCTTGGTCCTAGCGGAGAGCTACGAGCAGTACTTC
CASSLVLAESYEQYF
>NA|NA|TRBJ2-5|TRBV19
TGTGCCAGTACCATGGGGAGAGGGGTCCAAGAGACCCAGTACTTC
CASTMGRGVQETQYF
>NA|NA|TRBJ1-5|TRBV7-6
TGTGCCAGCAGCTCGTCGACAAGTAGCAATCAGCCCCAGCATTTT
CASSSSTSSNQPQHF
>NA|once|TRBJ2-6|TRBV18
TGTGCCAGCTCACCACGTGAAGACTCTGGGGCCAACGTCCTGACTTTC
CASSPREDSGANVLTF
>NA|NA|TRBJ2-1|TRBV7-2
TGTGCCAGCAGCTTAGCCCGGGAGCACAATGAGCAGTTCTTC
CASSLAREHNEQFF
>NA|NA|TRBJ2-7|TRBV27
TGTGCCAGCAGGCGAGGAAGTAGCCCCCACGAGCAGTACTTC
CASRRGSSPHEQYF
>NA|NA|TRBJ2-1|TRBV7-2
TGTGCCAGCAGCCGACTTGGGACCCACTCATCCAATGAGCAGTTCTTC
CASSRLGTHSSNEQFF
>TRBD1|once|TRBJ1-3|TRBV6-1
TGTGCCAGCAGGGAGGACAGGATTGGAAACACCATATATTTT
CASREDRIGNTIYF
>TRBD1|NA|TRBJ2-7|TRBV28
TGTGCCAGCCTCGGTGAGGGGGCTTACGAGCAGTACTTC
CASLGEGAYEQYF